This T cell receptor (beta chain) was documented in a study of CD8+ T cells in alopecia areata. Germline CDR1 is ENHRY and CDR2 is SYGVKD. The V end was cut by 8 bases, the J end by 6 bases, with 7 bases between. CDR3 length: 11 residues. Individuals with alopecia areata gave both lesional scalp punch biopsies and peripheral blood for collection. Study-level findings and limits: Patients displayed less clarity in TCR sharing than mice, a finding possibly related to HLA. For lesional scalp, especially alopecia totalis/universalis, clonality was higher than in normal scalp. Scalp samples also yield sequences from resident alphabeta T cells of normal skin.

Following extraction, RNA underwent reverse transcription to cDNA, which served as the sequencing template. Sequencing used immunoSEQ multiplex PCR; TCRdb keeps in-frame clones, though not all of them. The profile shows about 110,000 clones, over 55% of them singletons. Remarks on this clone: What it binds is not known.

The gene calls are TRBV10-3 and TRBJ2-2; no clear D. This sequence originates from a human donor with alopecia areata. The sample was NKG2D-low CD8+ T cells sorted from blood. CDR3 bases: TGTGCCATCGGTGCATCCGGGGAGCTGTTTTTT. This sequence encodes CAIGASGELFF.